A single sample gave rise to the 24 T cell receptor beta chains below, sequenced in a study of Ad26.COV2.S vaccination and SARS-CoV-2 variants. Treatment of the sample: 19 received Ad26.COV2.S at low or high dose, single or two shots; about 5 received placebo; per-sample allocation not given. All samples were drawn on day 63, counting from the first vaccine or placebo injection. Using immunoSEQ multiplex PCR, the repertoire was profiled, and TCRdb retains in-frame clones only, with some absent. The sample includes a few hundred thousand clones, 80% to 90% of them seen just once. The sample here was peripheral blood, taken in a trial of Ad26.COV2.S vaccine versus placebo. All receptors come from a person between 18 and 59 years old who received the Ad26.COV2.S COVID-19 vaccine or a placebo.

The chain recombines TRBV7-2 with TRBJ1-6, with D perhaps TRBD1 (6 bases). Germline V gene sequence: CDR1 SGHTA, CDR2 FQGNSA. V was trimmed by 6 bases and J by 6 bases, leaving 15 bases between them. This CDR3 has 15 amino acids. The CDR3 DNA is TGTGCCAGCAGAAACGACAGGTCGAGTAATTCACCCCTCCACTTT. Residues: CASRNDRSSNSPLHF. Combining the CDR3 with reference TRBV7-2 and TRBJ1-6 gives the whole variable domain GAGVSQSPSNKVTEKGKDVELRCDPISGHTALYWYRQSLGQGLEFLIYFQGNSAPDKSGLPSDRFSAERTGGSVSTLTIQRTQQEDSAVYLCASRNDRSSNSPLHFGNGTRLTVT.

The V call is TRBV14, the J call TRBJ1-2, with D hard to call. Germline CDR1 is SGHDN and CDR2 is FVKESK. This CDR3 is built from 14 residues. V was cut by 5 bases and J by 0 bases, with 10 bases left in between. The CDR3: CASSLDTSNYGYTF. In nucleotides, the CDR3 is TGTGCCAGCAGCTTAGACACCTCTAACTATGGCTACACCTTC.

The V and J genes are TRBV6-6 and TRBJ2-7; 7 positions agree with TRBD1. The CDR3 runs to 15 residues. Germline-derived CDR1 and CDR2 are MNHNY and SVGAGI (reference sequence). The junction had 9 bases not matched to a gene; V was cut back by 7 bases and J by 0 bases. The CDR3 DNA reads as TGTGCCAGCACCCTAGGGACAGTACACTCCTACGAGCAGTACTTC. Translating gives CASTLGTVHSYEQYF.

The chain is built from TRBV6-5 and TRBJ1-2, with 8 bases that match TRBD1. Germline assignment: CDR1 MNHEY and CDR2 SVGAGI. The CDR3 is 15 residues long. V was pared by 2 bases and J by 4 bases, with 6 bases of the junction left unmatched. CDR3 residues: CASSYRGDRGYGYTF. CDR3 nucleotides: TGTGCCAGCAGTTACCGGGGTGACAGGGGCTATGGCTACACCTTC.

This clone was observed once. V gene TRBV14 combines with J gene TRBJ2-3, with D tentatively TRBD1 (5 bases). Per the germline V gene, CDR1 is SGHDN and CDR2 is FVKESK. The V end lost 6 bases, the J end lost 1 base, and 14 bases lay between the germline ends. The CDR3 consists of 15 residues. The DNA of the CDR3 is TGTGCCAGCAGTCAACTCCCCAGGGGCACAGATACGCAGTATTTT. It encodes CASSQLPRGTDTQYF.

This clone appeared once. The J gene is TRBJ1-2, the V gene TRBV12-3 or TRBV12-4; 7 bases fit TRBD1. V lost 7 bases to trimming and J lost 4 bases; unmatched junction nucleotides: 6. The CDR3 is made up of 13 amino acids. The CDR3 DNA sequence: TGTGCCAGCACCGCGGGACAGCTCTATGGCTACACCTTC. Translation: CASTAGQLYGYTF.

This clone appeared a single time. This chain links TRBV27 with TRBJ1-6; the D is unclear. Per the germline V gene, CDR1 is MNHEY and CDR2 is SMNVEV (reference sequence). V dropped 2 bases and J dropped 6 bases, with 14 bases sitting between them. This CDR3 contains 16 residues. The CDR3 DNA reads TGTGCCAGCAGTTTAATCTATAGGTCTGGTAATTCACCCCTCCACTTT. Translated: CASSLIYRSGNSPLHF.

The rearrangement links TRBV20-1 to TRBJ2-7; unclear D gene. Germline values: CDR1 DFQATT, CDR2 SNEGSKA (reference sequence). Trimming took 7 bases from V and 6 from J, leaving 10 bases between them. The CDR3 has 10 residues. The CDR3 is CSGGSGEQYF. CDR3 sequence (DNA): TGCAGTGGGGGAAGTGGCGAGCAGTACTTC.

The chain recombines TRBV5-5 with TRBJ1-1; D is ambiguous. The V end was cut by 1 base, the J end by 3 bases, with 10 bases between. CDR3 size: 14 residues. CDR1 is SGHKS and CDR2 is YYEKEE in the germline V gene (reference sequence). CDR3 DNA sequence: TGTGCCAGCAGCTTGTTCTCCGGGGACACTGAAGCTTTCTTT. The encoded protein is CASSLFSGDTEAFF. The whole variable domain, remainder taken from reference TRBV5-5 and TRBJ1-1, is DAGVTQSPTHLIKTRGQQVTLRCSPISGHKSVSWYQQVLGQGPQFIFQYYEKEERGRGNFPDRFSARQFPNYSSELNVNALLLGDSALYLCASSLFSGDTEAFFGQGTRLTVV.

This chain links TRBV6-1 with TRBJ2-7; 12 bases align to TRBD2. J gave up 2 bases and V 3 bases, and 5 bases lay outside the gene matches. Germline V gene lookup returns CDR1 MNHNS and CDR2 SASEGT. This CDR3 is built from 16 residues. The CDR3 DNA follows: TGTGCCAGCAGTGAGGACCCTAGCGGGGGGGCCTACGAGCAGTACTTC. It yields the protein CASSEDPSGGAYEQYF.

In DNA form, the CDR3 reads TGTGCCAGCTCAGGCGGACTAGCGGGGGGAGAGACCCAGTACTTC. As protein: CASSGGLAGGETQYF. This chain joins TRBV18 and TRBJ2-5; TRBD2 matches 14 bases. The germline gives CDR1 KGHSH, CDR2 LQKENI. This CDR3 has 15 residues. Trimming at V came to 5 bases and at J to 4 bases, leaving 3 bases not matched to a gene.

The chain employs TRBV30 and TRBJ1-1; D not certain. V lost 4 bases to trimming and J lost 1 base, with 4 bases between them. Germline V gene lookup returns CDR1 GTSNPN and CDR2 SVGIG (reference sequence). This CDR3 is built from 11 residues. CDR3 region: CAWNGNTEAFF. CDR3 coding DNA: TGTGCCTGGAACGGGAACACTGAAGCTTTCTTT.

A word on this clone: In the same sample, other DNA sequences code for this CDR3. The CDR3 coding sequence is TGTGCCAGCAGTTTATTTTCAGATACGCAGTATTTT. It translates to CASSLFSDTQYF. The rearrangement uses TRBV12-3 or TRBV12-4 and TRBJ2-3, with D unclear. Trimming took 2 bases from V and 4 from J, leaving 4 bases between them. The CDR3 totals 12 residues.

The CDR3 DNA sequence: TGTGCCTGGAGGAAAACAGGGTATCAAGAGACCCAGTACTTC. Protein product: CAWRKTGYQETQYF. V and J are TRBV30 and TRBJ2-5; tentatively, D is TRBD1 (6 bases). The CDR3 contains 14 residues. Trimming removed 3 bases at V and 2 bases at J, with 13 bases between. CDR1 GTSNPN and CDR2 SVGIG come from the germline V gene (reference sequence).

This chain uses TRBV14 with TRBJ2-7, with unresolved D. Germline CDR1 reads SGHDN; CDR2 reads FVKESK. The V and J ends lost 1 base and 0 bases respectively, with 13 bases between them. The CDR3 has 16 residues. CDR3 amino acids: CASSQAYVKTSYEQYF. CDR3 bases: TGTGCCAGCAGCCAAGCGTATGTTAAAACCTCCTACGAGCAGTACTTC.

This clone occurred once. V and J are TRBV11-2 and TRBJ1-5; 7 nucleotides line up with TRBD1. Germline V gene sequence: CDR1 SGHAT, CDR2 FQNNGV. This CDR3 is built from 13 residues. J lost 9 bases, V lost 5 bases, and 7 bases had no gene match. This CDR3 reads CASSASRQGPQHF. The CDR3 coding sequence is TGTGCCAGCAGCGCCTCTAGACAGGGGCCCCAGCATTTT. Supplemented by reference TRBV11-2 and TRBJ1-5, the full variable domain reads EAGVAQSPRYKIIEKRQSVAFWCNPISGHATLYWYQQILGQGPKLLIQFQNNGVVDDSQLPKDRFSAERLKGVDSTLKIQPAKLEDSAVYLCASSASRQGPQHFGDGTRLSIL.

In DNA, the CDR3 is TGTGCCAGCAGTTCATCCGGGACAAGGGGCGATCAGCCCCAGCATTTT. This gives the protein CASSSSGTRGDQPQHF. The gene calls are TRBV6-2 or TRBV6-3 and TRBJ1-5; weak D call: TRBD1 (6 bases). The CDR3 is 16 amino acids. In germline, CDR1 is MNHEY, CDR2 SVGEGT. The germline V and J ends were trimmed by 4 bases and 5 bases, with 18 bases remaining between them.

The chain recombines TRBV19 with TRBJ2-2, with D perhaps TRBD1 (6 bases). Per germline, CDR1 LNHDA and CDR2 SQIVND (reference sequence). The CDR3 runs 13 residues. V was clipped by 3 bases and J by 5 bases, with 7 bases between them. The CDR3 here is CASSIQGTGELFF. The CDR3 DNA reads as TGTGCCAGTAGTATCCAGGGGACCGGGGAGCTGTTTTTT.

The V call is TRBV6-6, the J call TRBJ1-1, with D perhaps TRBD1 (5 bases). The CDR3 loop spans 13 amino acids. V lost 10 bases and J lost 4, with 16 bases in between. Germline V gene lookup returns CDR1 MNHNY and CDR2 SVGAGI (reference sequence). CDR3 in DNA: TGTGCCACCCTGGACGGCGGGGGCACTGAAGCTTTCTTT. This codes for CATLDGGGTEAFF.

The rearrangement joins TRBV6-5 to TRBJ2-4; D could derive from TRBD1 or TRBD2 (5 bases each). CDR1 MNHEY and CDR2 SVGAGI come from the germline V gene. Trimming took 5 bases from V and 6 from J, leaving 14 bases between them. This CDR3 is 14 amino acids long. As DNA, the CDR3 is TGTGCCAGCAGTAGAGCCGGGGACGTAAACATTCAGTACTTC. This encodes CASSRAGDVNIQYF.

The chain has TRBV5-1 and TRBJ1-1; D perhaps matches TRBD1 (5 bases). The CDR3 has 15 amino acids. In germline, CDR1 is SGHRS, CDR2 YFSETQ. The V gene lost 0 bases and the J gene lost 1 base, with 10 bases spanning the gap. The CDR3 bases are TGCGCCAGCAGCTTGGCGGGGACTGGGAACACTGAAGCTTTCTTT. Translation: CASSLAGTGNTEAFF.

The genes are TRBV7-9 and TRBJ2-1; the match to TRBD1 covers 10 bases. V shed 4 bases, J shed 9 bases, and the junction held 3 bases outside the gene matches. Germline V gene sequence: CDR1 SEHNR, CDR2 FQNEAQ (reference sequence). This CDR3 is built from 13 residues. CDR3 protein: CASSYGQGGEQFF. Here the CDR3 DNA reads TGTGCCAGCAGCTACGGACAGGGGGGTGAGCAGTTCTTC. Together with reference TRBV7-9 and TRBJ2-1, the CDR3 gives the full variable domain: DTGVSQNPRHKITKRGQNVTFRCDPISEHNRLYWYRQTLGQGPEFLTYFQNEAQLEKSRLLSDRFSAERPKGSFSTLEIQRTEQGDSAMYLCASSYGQGGEQFFGPGTRLTVL.

The J gene is TRBJ2-1, the V gene TRBV9, with 9 positions matching TRBD1. Germline values: CDR1 SGDLS, CDR2 YYNGEE. Trimming cost V 4 bases and J 8 bases; bases outside gene matches: 4. The CDR3 contains 13 residues. The CDR3 here is CASSLQGADEQFF. In nucleotides, the CDR3 is TGTGCCAGCAGCCTACAGGGGGCTGATGAGCAGTTCTTC.

The chain is built from TRBV30 and TRBJ2-1; maybe TRBD1 (5 bases). Germline-derived CDR1 and CDR2 are GTSNPN and SVGIG (reference sequence). The CDR3 has 14 amino acids. The ends were cut back, 0 bases at V and 6 bases at J, with 12 bases in the middle. The CDR3 loop is CAWSVGAVGNEQFF. Written as DNA, the CDR3 is TGTGCCTGGAGTGTAGGGGCCGTTGGCAATGAGCAGTTCTTC.